Presented here are 11 T cell receptor beta chains from one specimen sequenced in a study of beta chain features in type 1 diabetes. Study-wide points: All four CD4+ subsets from Type 1 diabetes patients carried moderately but significantly shorter TCRB CDR3s.

No antigens are known for them. Expressed TCRB transcripts got sequenced, as all isolated RNA was reverse transcribed. Sequencing used immunoSEQ multiplex PCR; TCRdb keeps in-frame clones, though not all of them. The sample holds 680,000 or so clones; over 10% are singletons and the top ten take approximately 0.022%. Sample: naive CD4+ T cells from blood. Receptor source: a young man with type 1 diabetes.

In its sample, this clone was seen a few times. The chain employs TRBV28 and TRBJ1-2; 12 nucleotides align to TRBD1. This CDR3 is built from 14 residues. V lost 6 bases to trimming and J lost 3 bases; unmatched junction nucleotides: 2. CDR1 and CDR2 from the germline V gene are MDHEN and SYDVKM. CDR3 amino acids: CASRGTGGDYGYTF. The CDR3 coding sequence is TGTGCCAGCAGGGGGACAGGGGGCGACTATGGCTACACCTTC.

This clone was counted a few times. The rearrangement uses TRBV2 and TRBJ2-4; D might be TRBD2 (5 bases). The CDR3 totals 14 residues. Trimming shortened V by 6 bases and J by 0 bases, and 9 bases separated the two germline ends. CDR1 is SNHLY and CDR2 is FYNNEI in the germline V gene. CDR3 sequence (DNA): TGTGCCAGCAGCGGGGAACTAGCCAAAAACATTCAGTACTTC. Translating gives CASSGELAKNIQYF.

The chain recombines TRBV28 with TRBJ1-2, with D unresolved. The CDR3 loop spans 14 amino acids. The V end lost 3 bases, the J end lost 5 bases, and 13 bases lay between the germline ends. In germline, CDR1 is MDHEN, CDR2 SYDVKM. The CDR3 sequence is CASSLARLVYGYTF. The CDR3 DNA is TGTGCCAGCAGTTTGGCCAGACTAGTGTATGGCTACACCTTC.

A few counts support this clone. The same CDR3 is also encoded by other DNA sequences in this sample. The CDR3, as DNA: TGTGCCTGGAGCGTAGGAAGGAACACTGAAGCTTTCTTT. Its protein is CAWSVGRNTEAFF. This chain uses TRBV30 with TRBJ1-1, with D uncertain. CDR3 length: 13 amino acids. V was cut by 3 bases and J by 1 base, with 9 bases left in between. The germline V gene has CDR1 GTSNPN and CDR2 SVGIG (reference sequence).

The chain carries TRBV7-9 and TRBJ2-7; 8 nucleotides align to TRBD1. The CDR3 totals 15 residues. V shed 4 bases and J 1 base; nucleotides not matched to a gene: 6. Germline-derived CDR1 and CDR2 are SEHNR and FQNEAQ (reference sequence). The CDR3 coding sequence is TGTGCCAGCAGCTCGGACAGGGAAGCATCCTACGAGCAGTACTTC. Residues: CASSSDREASYEQYF. Using reference TRBV7-9 and TRBJ2-7 for the parts outside the CDR3, the full variable domain is DTGVSQNPRHKITKRGQNVTFRCDPISEHNRLYWYRQTLGQGPEFLTYFQNEAQLEKSRLLSDRFSAERPKGSFSTLEIQRTEQGDSAMYLCASSSDREASYEQYFGPGTRLTVT.

The table lists this clone with a few counts. The chain carries TRBV5-1 and TRBJ2-2, with D unclear. Per germline, CDR1 SGHRS and CDR2 YFSETQ. The CDR3 consists of 15 residues. V was cut by 4 bases and J by 1 base, with 11 bases left in between. CDR3 sequence reads: CASSPWQLNTGELFF. The CDR3 coding sequence is TGCGCCAGCAGCCCGTGGCAATTGAACACCGGGGAGCTGTTTTTT.

This clone was counted between two and nine times. The chain joins TRBV7-2 to TRBJ1-2, with D unresolved. The germline V and J ends were trimmed by 6 bases and 6 bases, with 11 bases remaining between them. The germline gives CDR1 SGHTA, CDR2 FQGNSA. CDR3 length: 12 residues. CDR3: CASSVGGDGYTF. CDR3 nucleotides: TGTGCCAGCAGTGTTGGTGGGGATGGCTACACCTTC.

This clone was seen a few times. This rearrangement joins TRBV2 to TRBJ1-1, with TRBD1 as a possible D gene (5 bases). V was shortened by 2 bases and J by 5 bases, with 15 bases between the two germline ends. The CDR3 is 15 amino acids. Per the germline V gene, CDR1 is SNHLY and CDR2 is FYNNEI. This chain's CDR3 is CASSELGRSMTEAFF. CDR3 nucleotides: TGTGCCAGCAGTGAATTGGGGCGAAGTATGACTGAAGCTTTCTTT. Using reference TRBV2 and TRBJ1-1 for the parts outside the CDR3, the full variable domain is EPEVTQTPSHQVTQMGQEVILRCVPISNHLYFYWYRQILGQKVEFLVSFYNNEISEKSEIFDDQFSVERPDGSNFTLKIRSTKLEDSAMYFCASSELGRSMTEAFFGQGTRLTVV.

The table lists this clone with a few counts. The chain recombines TRBV19 with TRBJ2-3, with TRBD1 as a possible D gene (5 bases). V lost 8 bases and J lost 9, with 18 bases in between. The CDR3 runs 13 residues. Germline V gene lookup returns CDR1 LNHDA and CDR2 SQIVND (reference sequence). The CDR3 coding sequence is TGTGCCAGTTCCCCCCCGGCAGGGTTCACGCAGTATTTT. Protein sequence: CASSPPAGFTQYF.

The gene calls are TRBV25-1 and TRBJ2-2, with D tentatively TRBD1 (5 bases). The CDR3 contains 16 residues. The V end lost 1 base, the J end lost 3 bases, and 12 bases lay between the germline ends. Germline assignment: CDR1 MGHDK and CDR2 SYGVNS. The CDR3: CASSESQGMDTGELFF. In DNA form, the CDR3 reads TGTGCCAGCAGTGAATCCCAGGGAATGGACACCGGGGAGCTGTTTTTT.

The chain employs TRBV2 and TRBJ1-6; D is perhaps TRBD1 (5 bases). CDR1 and CDR2 (germline): SNHLY, FYNNEI. This CDR3 has 14 amino acids. The V gene lost 3 bases and the J gene lost 7 bases, with 10 bases spanning the gap. CDR3 DNA sequence: TGTGCCAGCAGTGACGGACACGGGAATTCACCCCTCCACTTT. Its protein is CASSDGHGNSPLHF.